The next 19 T cell receptor beta chains were all read from a single sample in a study of identical twins. TCRdb reanalysed the 5' RACE reads using MiXCR and keeps one entry per CDR3 protein. The data contain 450,000 or so distinct CDR3 sequences, roughly 24% of them singletons. These same data were also listed under a study on T cells expressing NK-cell markers.

Sequencing input: CD4+ T cells sorted from blood. Receptors originate from a woman aged 18-30 years in good health.

This clonotype was seen only a few times. This chain connects TRBV12-3 or TRBV12-4 to TRBJ2-2; 7 nucleotides line up with TRBD1. The CDR3 runs to 15 residues. With V trimmed by 3 bases and J by 5 bases, 6 bases remained unmatched. The CDR3 loop reads CASSFRQDRTGELFF. The CDR3 region has the DNA TGTGCCAGCAGTTTTAGGCAGGACAGGACCGGGGAGCTGTTTTTT.

This clonotype was counted between two and nine times. The chain employs TRBV20-1 and TRBJ2-1, with TRBD2 matching 7 bases. This CDR3 comprises 13 residues. Germline loops: CDR1 DFQATT, CDR2 SNEGSKA (reference sequence). V trimming: 6 bases; J trimming: 8 bases; junction bases outside the gene matches: 10. CDR3 sequence: CSAAGAVEDEQFF. As DNA, the CDR3 is TGCAGTGCCGCGGGAGCAGTAGAGGATGAGCAGTTCTTC.

This clonotype was observed a handful of times. The gene calls are TRBV12-3 or TRBV12-4 and TRBJ2-7, with 8 bases aligning to TRBD1. The CDR3 covers 13 residues. Trimming took 7 bases from V and 3 from J; bases not matched to a gene: 5. CDR3 sequence: CASTRTGGYEQYF. The CDR3 DNA follows: TGTGCCAGCACCCGAACAGGGGGCTACGAGCAGTACTTC.

This chain connects TRBV11-2 to TRBJ2-1; a possible D gene is TRBD2 (5 bases). The length of the CDR3 is 13 residues. V lost 5 bases, J lost 6 bases, and 11 bases lay in between. Germline lookup yields CDR1 SGHAT and CDR2 FQNNGV. The chain's CDR3 is CASSRGRTNEQFF. The CDR3 DNA follows: TGTGCCAGCAGCCGAGGGCGGACCAATGAGCAGTTCTTC. Variable domain in full (rest from reference TRBV11-2 and TRBJ2-1): EAGVAQSPRYKIIEKRQSVAFWCNPISGHATLYWYQQILGQGPKLLIQFQNNGVVDDSQLPKDRFSAERLKGVDSTLKIQPAKLEDSAVYLCASSRGRTNEQFFGPGTRLTVL.

The V gene is TRBV12-3 or TRBV12-4, the J gene TRBJ2-7; 7 bases agree with TRBD2. The CDR3 has 15 amino acids. Unmatched junction bases numbered 7, after V lost 2 bases and J lost 3 bases. This CDR3 is CASSLSWGLRYEQYF. CDR3 DNA sequence: TGTGCCAGCAGTTTATCCTGGGGACTACGCTACGAGCAGTACTTC.

This clonotype was counted between two and nine times. The rearrangement joins TRBV30 to TRBJ2-1, with 8 bases matching TRBD2. CDR3 size: 14 residues. Germline lookup yields CDR1 GTSNPN and CDR2 SVGIG (reference sequence). Trimming removed 0 bases from V and 2 bases from J; junction bases left unmatched: 0. The CDR3 reads CAWSVLAAYNEQFF. The CDR3 coding sequence is TGTGCCTGGAGTGTACTAGCGGCCTACAATGAGCAGTTCTTC.

The gene calls are TRBV10-3 and TRBJ2-7; TRBD2 matches at 7 bases. The length of the CDR3 is 14 residues. The germline CDR1 and CDR2 sequences are ENHRY and SYGVKD. The J segment lost 3 bases and the V segment lost 7 bases, leaving 9 bases of the junction unmatched. Written as DNA, the CDR3 is TGTGCCATCACCGAAGCGGGACTCGGCTACGAGCAGTACTTC. Translating it yields CAITEAGLGYEQYF.

This chain connects TRBV11-2 to TRBJ1-2; D unclear. CDR3 length: 14 amino acids. The germline V and J ends were trimmed by 5 bases and 1 base, with 11 bases remaining between them. Germline assignment: CDR1 SGHAT and CDR2 FQNNGV. The CDR3 reads CASSPDVYNYGYTF. The DNA of the CDR3 is TGTGCCAGCAGCCCGGACGTTTATAACTATGGCTACACCTTC.

This rearrangement joins TRBV4-1 to TRBJ2-7; 12 bases fit TRBD2. Per germline, CDR1 MGHRA and CDR2 YSYEKL. The CDR3 is made up of 14 amino acids. The junction had 5 bases not matched to a gene; V was cut back by 6 bases and J by 5 bases. The chain's CDR3 is CASRPTSGRHEQYF. As DNA, the CDR3 is TGCGCCAGCAGGCCGACTAGCGGGAGACACGAGCAGTACTTC.

Note on this clonotype: Because it lacks the conserved phenylalanine or tryptophan at the end, this CDR3 is likely a read error. Because the CDR3's place on the DNA is in doubt, the DNA is left out and the CDR3 is given as listed by TCRdb. J is TRBJ2-5 and V is TRBV3-1; TRBD1, the D gene given by the table, was not confirmed from the DNA. The germline CDR1 and CDR2 sequences are LGHDT and YNNKEL (reference sequence). From its first to its last residue, the CDR3 has 8 amino acids. The CDR3 protein is CASSRTSL.

J is TRBJ1-2 and V is TRBV3-1, with 8 positions matching TRBD1. Germline CDR1 reads LGHDT; CDR2 reads YNNKEL (reference sequence). V trimming: 4 bases; J trimming: 3 bases; junction bases outside the gene matches: 7. The CDR3 contains 15 residues. This chain's CDR3 is CASSPWDRHDYGYTF. DNA for the CDR3: TGTGCCAGCAGCCCCTGGGACAGGCACGACTATGGCTACACCTTC.

The J gene is TRBJ2-7, the V gene TRBV6-6, with D hard to call. Per germline, CDR1 MNHNY and CDR2 SVGAGI (reference sequence). Trimming shortened V by 4 bases and J by 4 bases, and 5 bases separated the two germline ends. There are 11 residues in the CDR3. The CDR3 region is CASSWSYEQYF. The CDR3 DNA reads TGTGCCAGCAGTTGGTCATACGAGCAGTACTTC.

This clonotype was detected only a few times. The V gene is TRBV20-1, the J gene TRBJ1-2, with D hard to call. With 5 bases removed from V and 6 bases from J, the gap between germline ends came to 13 bases. Per germline, CDR1 DFQATT and CDR2 SNEGSKA (reference sequence). The length of the CDR3 is 12 residues. The CDR3 protein is CSAGPTQDGYTF. The DNA for the CDR3 is TGCAGTGCTGGCCCGACCCAGGATGGCTACACCTTC.

CDR3 sequence reads: CASYQGRNTEAFF. DNA of the CDR3: TGCGCCAGCTACCAGGGGCGGAACACTGAAGCTTTCTTT. The chain uses TRBV5-1 and TRBJ1-1, with D perhaps matching TRBD1 (6 bases). CDR3 length: 13 residues. The germline CDR1 and CDR2 sequences are SGHRS and YFSETQ. Trimming removed 7 bases at V and 1 base at J, with 11 bases between.

This clonotype has a handful of counts. The CDR3 sequence: CASTLTGGGGIQYF. In nucleotides, the CDR3 is TGTGCCAGCACCCTCACTGGGGGGGGAGGCATTCAGTACTTC. The gene calls are TRBV12-3 or TRBV12-4 and TRBJ2-4; TRBD2 matches at 7 bases. J gave up 9 bases and V 7 bases, and 12 bases lay outside the gene matches. The CDR3 contains 14 residues.

This clonotype has a handful of counts. V usage is TRBV6-5 and J usage is TRBJ2-1; D possibly corresponds to TRBD1 (6 bases). Germline V gene data show CDR1 as MNHEY and CDR2 as SVGAGI. The CDR3 runs 14 residues. Trimming took off 4 bases at V and 9 bases at J, with 16 bases between the two ends. This chain's CDR3 is CASSSQIGGGEQFF. The CDR3 coding sequence is TGTGCCAGCAGTTCCCAGATTGGGGGCGGTGAGCAGTTCTTC.

The chain carries TRBV5-4 and TRBJ2-1, with D possibly matching TRBD2 (6 bases). This CDR3 has 13 amino acids. V lost 3 bases, J lost 6 bases, and 10 bases lay in between. Germline V lookup: CDR1 SGHNT, CDR2 YYREEE (reference sequence). Written as DNA, the CDR3 is TGTGCCAGCAGCTGGCCGACTAGCAATGAGCAGTTCTTC. It translates to CASSWPTSNEQFF. Looking up the rest from reference TRBV5-4 and TRBJ2-1 gives the full variable domain: ETGVTQSPTHLIKTRGQQVTLRCSSQSGHNTVSWYQQALGQGPQFIFQYYREEENGRGNFPPRFSGLQFPNYSSELNVNALELDDSALYLCASSWPTSNEQFFGPGTRLTVL.

V gene TRBV20-1 combines with J gene TRBJ2-3, with no clear D. Germline V gene lookup returns CDR1 DFQATT and CDR2 SNEGSKA (reference sequence). Trimming left V 3 bases short and J 5 bases short, with 6 bases between. This CDR3 comprises 11 residues. The CDR3 is CSASLVDTQYF. CDR3 coding DNA: TGCAGTGCTAGCCTAGTAGATACGCAGTATTTT.

This clonotype was found a few times. The chain recombines TRBV5-1 with TRBJ2-3; D not certain. Germline CDR1 SGHRS, CDR2 YFSETQ. The V end was cut by 0 bases, the J end by 4 bases, with 6 bases between. The CDR3 is 13 amino acids. The DNA for the CDR3 is TGCGCCAGCAGCTTGGTTCCCTCAGATACGCAGTATTTT. Its protein product is CASSLVPSDTQYF.